This T cell receptor beta chain was profiled in a study of lung T cells in sarcoidosis with Löfgren's syndrome. This CDR3 region has 14 residues. Germline V gene sequence: CDR1 DFQATT, CDR2 SNEGSKA (reference sequence). V was clipped by 3 bases and J by 6 bases; unmatched bases: 7. Findings of the study overall: The most expanded V genes in Löfgren's patients were reportedly TRAV12-1 and TRBV2. Multiple Löfgren's syndrome patients reportedly shared TRAV12-1 and TRBV2 CDR3 motifs, suggesting public CD4+ TCRs. In alpha-beta pairs, TRAV12-1 favored TRBV2, and their CDR3s were homologous.

This clonotype rates as large. No antigen is known for it. TCRdb called the reads again in MiXCR, with one record for every CDR3 protein. The repertoire holds several thousand distinct CDR3 sequences, about 21% seen once, with around 24% in the top ten. This TCR was sampled from a human donor with sarcoidosis (Löfgren's syndrome or another form), or a control subject (not recorded which). The source material was CD4+ T cells from bronchoalveolar lavage fluid. This chain links TRBV20-1 with TRBJ1-4; the match to TRBD1 covers 7 bases. CDR3 DNA sequence: TGCAGTGCTAGCGCCCGACAGGGTGATGAAAAACTGTTTTTT. This gives the protein CSASARQGDEKLFF.